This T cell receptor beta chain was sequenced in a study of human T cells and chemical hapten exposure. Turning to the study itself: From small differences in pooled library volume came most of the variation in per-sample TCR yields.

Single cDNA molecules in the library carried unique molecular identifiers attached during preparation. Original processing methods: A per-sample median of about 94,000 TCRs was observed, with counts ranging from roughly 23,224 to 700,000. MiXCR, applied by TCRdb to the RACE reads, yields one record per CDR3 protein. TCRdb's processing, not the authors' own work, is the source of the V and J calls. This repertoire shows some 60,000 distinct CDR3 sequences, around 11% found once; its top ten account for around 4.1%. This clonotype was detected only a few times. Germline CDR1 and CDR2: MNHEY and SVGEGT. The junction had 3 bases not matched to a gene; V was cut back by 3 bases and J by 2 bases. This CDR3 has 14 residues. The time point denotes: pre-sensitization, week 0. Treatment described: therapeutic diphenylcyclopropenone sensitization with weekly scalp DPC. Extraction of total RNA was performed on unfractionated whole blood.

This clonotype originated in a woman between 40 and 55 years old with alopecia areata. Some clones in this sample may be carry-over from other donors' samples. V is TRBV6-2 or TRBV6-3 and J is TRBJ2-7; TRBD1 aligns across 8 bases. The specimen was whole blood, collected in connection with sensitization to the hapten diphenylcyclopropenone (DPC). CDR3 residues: CASSYGQGTYEQYF. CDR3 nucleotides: TGTGCCAGCAGTTATGGACAGGGCACCTACGAGCAGTACTTC.